The clone carrying this TCR beta chain was seen many times. These data belong to a study of Graves' ophthalmopathy and Graves' hyperthyroidism. CDR3 regions of TCR beta were amplified from RNA transcripts. First-round RT-PCR used HTBI primers; second-round multiplex PCR followed. TCRdb itself ran the multiplex PCR reads through MiXCR, one entry per CDR3 protein. The data hold fewer than 400,000 distinct CDR3 sequences, with about 18% observed a single time. With 5 bases removed from V and 5 bases from J, the gap between germline ends came to 15 bases. The CDR3 length is 14 residues. Germline CDR1 SGHTA, CDR2 FQGNSA.

The gene calls are TRBV7-2 and TRBJ2-5, with D possibly TRBD1 on 5 matching bases. Input material: peripheral blood. The TCR was taken from a woman under 30 with Graves' ophthalmopathy. This CDR3 reads CASSISRVVETQYF. The CDR3 coding sequence is TGTGCCAGCAGCATTTCCAGGGTAGTGGAGACCCAGTACTTC.